This T cell receptor (beta chain) was captured by sequencing in a study of PD-L1 blockade in urothelial cancer. General study points: Better progression-free and overall survival followed lower pretreatment blood clonality.

Sequencing was performed with immunoSEQ multiplex PCR; in TCRdb, only in-frame clones are kept and a portion is missing. This sample has some 49,000 clones, with around 90% found just once. On this clone itself: As yet, its antigen is unknown.

CDR1 SQVTM and CDR2 ANQGSEA come from the germline V gene. The ends were cut back, 6 bases at V and 0 bases at J, with 16 bases in the middle. The CDR3 is 15 residues long. This receptor was obtained from a man aged 55 to 70 with urothelial cancer. The specimen was PBMCs, collected around atezolizumab (anti-PD-L1) treatment. The chain links TRBV29-1 to TRBJ2-3, with a tentative D call TRBD1 (6 bases). The CDR3 nucleotides are TGCAGCGTCGCACAGGGCTCGCACAGCACAGATACGCAGTATTTT. Residues: CSVAQGSHSTDTQYF.